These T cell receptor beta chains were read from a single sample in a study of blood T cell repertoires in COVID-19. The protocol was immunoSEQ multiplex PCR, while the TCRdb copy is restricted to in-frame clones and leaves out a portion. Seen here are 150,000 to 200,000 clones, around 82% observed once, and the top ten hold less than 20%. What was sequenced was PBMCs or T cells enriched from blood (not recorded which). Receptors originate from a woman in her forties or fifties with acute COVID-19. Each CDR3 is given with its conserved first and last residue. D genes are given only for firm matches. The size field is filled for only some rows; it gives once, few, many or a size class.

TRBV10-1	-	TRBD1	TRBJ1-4	TGCGCCAGCAGTACAGGGGGAACTAATGAAAAACTGTTTTTT	CASSTGGTNEKLFF
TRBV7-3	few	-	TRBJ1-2	TGTGCCAGCAGGCGGGACGGCGGCTCTGGCTACACCTTC	CASRRDGGSGYTF
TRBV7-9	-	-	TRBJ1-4	TGTGCCAGCAGCCCTCCAGGGAATGAAAAACTGTTTTTT	CASSPPGNEKLFF
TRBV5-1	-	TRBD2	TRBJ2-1	TGCGCCAGCAGCTTTGTAACTAGCGGGGGGTACAATGAGCAGTTCTTC	CASSFVTSGGYNEQFF
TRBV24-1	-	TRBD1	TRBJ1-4	TGTGCCACCAGTGACCATGACAGGGGTAATGAAAAACTGTTTTTT	CATSDHDRGNEKLFF
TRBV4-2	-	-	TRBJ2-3	TGTGCCAGCAGCCAAGATGGAGGCTATGGGACAGATACGCAGTATTTT	CASSQDGGYGTDTQYF
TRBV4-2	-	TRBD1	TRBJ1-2	TGTGCCAGCAGCCAAGATCTGGGGGACAGATACTATGGCTACACCTTC	CASSQDLGDRYYGYTF
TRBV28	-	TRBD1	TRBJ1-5	TGTGCCAGCATTGAGGGGACAGGGGCTCCCAATCAGCCCCAGCATTTT	CASIEGTGAPNQPQHF
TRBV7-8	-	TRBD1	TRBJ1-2	TGTGCCAGCAGCCGGGGGACAGGCAACTATGGCTACACCTTC	CASSRGTGNYGYTF
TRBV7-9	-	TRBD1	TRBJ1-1	TGTGCCAGCAGCTTAAAAGGGGACAGGGCTAACACTGAAGCTTTCTTT	CASSLKGDRANTEAFF
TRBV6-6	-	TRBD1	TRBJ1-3	TGTGCCAGCAACGACAGGGTGCCAGGAAACACCATATATTTT	CASNDRVPGNTIYF
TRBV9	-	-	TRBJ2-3	TGTGCCAGCAGCGATGACAGGTCCACAGATACGCAGTATTTT	CASSDDRSTDTQYF
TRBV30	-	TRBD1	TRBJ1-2	TGTGCCTGGAGCCCACTGAGGACAGGGGGTGGCTACACCTTC	CAWSPLRTGGGYTF
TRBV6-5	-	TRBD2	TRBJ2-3	TGTGCCAGTGGACTAGCGGGCACAGATACGCAGTATTTT	CASGLAGTDTQYF
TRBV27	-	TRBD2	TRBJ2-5	TGTGCCAGCAGTTCCCCCCTGACTAGCGGGGCGGAGACCCAGTACTTC	CASSSPLTSGAETQYF
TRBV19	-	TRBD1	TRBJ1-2	TGTGCCAGTAGTGCCGAGGGGGGACAGGGGCTTTATGGCTACACCTTC	CASSAEGGQGLYGYTF
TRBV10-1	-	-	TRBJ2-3	TGCGCCAGCAGTGAGCACACAGATACGCAGTATTTT	CASSEHTDTQYF
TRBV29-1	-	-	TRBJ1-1	TGCAGCGTTGACAGGCTTACTGAAGCTTTCTTT	CSVDRLTEAFF
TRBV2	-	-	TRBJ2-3	TGTGCCAGCAAGCGAAGTCTCACAGATACGCAGTATTTT	CASKRSLTDTQYF
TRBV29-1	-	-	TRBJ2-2	TGCAGCGTTGCTCCCCGGACACGTAACACCGGGGAGCTGTTTTTT	CSVAPRTRNTGELFF
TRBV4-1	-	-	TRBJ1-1	TGCGCCAGCAGCCAAGAGGGGCGGGAGAACACTGAAGCTTTCTTT	CASSQEGRENTEAFF
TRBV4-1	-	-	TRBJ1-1	TGCGCCAGCAGCCAAGAAAGATCGACAGTCAACACTGAAGCTTTCTTT	CASSQERSTVNTEAFF
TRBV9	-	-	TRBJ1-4	TGTGCCAGCAGCGTAGGGGCGGCCCGGGGTGAAGAACTGTTTTTT	CASSVGAARGEELFF